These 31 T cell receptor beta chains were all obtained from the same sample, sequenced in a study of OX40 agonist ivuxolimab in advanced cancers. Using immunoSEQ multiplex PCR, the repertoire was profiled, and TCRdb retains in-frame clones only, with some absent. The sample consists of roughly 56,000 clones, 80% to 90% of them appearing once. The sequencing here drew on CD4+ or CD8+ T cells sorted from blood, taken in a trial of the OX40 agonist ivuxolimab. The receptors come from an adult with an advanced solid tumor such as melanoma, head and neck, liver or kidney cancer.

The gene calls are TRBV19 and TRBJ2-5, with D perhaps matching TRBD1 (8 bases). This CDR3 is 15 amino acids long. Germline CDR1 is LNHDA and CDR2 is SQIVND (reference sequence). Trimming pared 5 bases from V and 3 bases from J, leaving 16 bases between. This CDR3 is CASSPRQGREETQYF. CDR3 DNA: TGTGCCAGTAGTCCTCGACAGGGGAGGGAAGAGACCCAGTACTTC.

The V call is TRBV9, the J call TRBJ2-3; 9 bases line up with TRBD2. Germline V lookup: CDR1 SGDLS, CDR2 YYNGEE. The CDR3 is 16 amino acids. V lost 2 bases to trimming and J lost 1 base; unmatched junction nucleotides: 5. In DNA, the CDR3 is TGTGCCAGCAGCGTCTATAGCGGGGGCCGCACAGATACGCAGTATTTT. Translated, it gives CASSVYSGGRTDTQYF.

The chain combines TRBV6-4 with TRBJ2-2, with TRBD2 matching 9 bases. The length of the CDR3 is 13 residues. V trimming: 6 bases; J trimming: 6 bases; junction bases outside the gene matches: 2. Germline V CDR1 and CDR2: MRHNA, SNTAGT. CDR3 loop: CASRREGAGELFF. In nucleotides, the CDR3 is TGTGCCAGCAGGCGGGAGGGCGCCGGGGAGCTGTTTTTT.

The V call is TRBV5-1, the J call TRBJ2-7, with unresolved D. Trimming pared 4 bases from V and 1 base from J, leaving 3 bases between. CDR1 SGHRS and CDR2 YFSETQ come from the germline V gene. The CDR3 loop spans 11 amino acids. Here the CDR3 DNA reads TGCGCCAGCAGCGTATCCTACGAGCAGTACTTC. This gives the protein CASSVSYEQYF.

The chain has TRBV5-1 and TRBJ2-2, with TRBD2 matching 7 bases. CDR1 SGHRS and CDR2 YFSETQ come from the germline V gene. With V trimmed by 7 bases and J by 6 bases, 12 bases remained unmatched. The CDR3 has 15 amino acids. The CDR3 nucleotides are TGCGCCAGCTCCGCCCAAGGAAGCGGGGCCGGGGAGCTGTTTTTT. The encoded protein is CASSAQGSGAGELFF.

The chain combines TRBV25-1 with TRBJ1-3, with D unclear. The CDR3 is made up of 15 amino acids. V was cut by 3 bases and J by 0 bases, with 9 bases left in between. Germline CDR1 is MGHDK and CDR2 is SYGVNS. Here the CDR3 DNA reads TGTGCCAGCAGTGAGGGGATCTACTCTGGAAACACCATATATTTT. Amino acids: CASSEGIYSGNTIYF.

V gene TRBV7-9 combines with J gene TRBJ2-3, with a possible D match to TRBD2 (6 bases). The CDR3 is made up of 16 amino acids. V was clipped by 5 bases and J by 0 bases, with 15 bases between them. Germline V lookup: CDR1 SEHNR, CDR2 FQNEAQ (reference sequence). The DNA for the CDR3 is TGTGCCAGCAGCCGTAGCGGATCTCCTAGCACAGATACGCAGTATTTT. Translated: CASSRSGSPSTDTQYF.

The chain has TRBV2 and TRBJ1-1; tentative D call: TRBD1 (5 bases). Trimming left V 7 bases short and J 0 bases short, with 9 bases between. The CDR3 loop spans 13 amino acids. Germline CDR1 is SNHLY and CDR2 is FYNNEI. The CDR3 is CASMGTVNTEAFF. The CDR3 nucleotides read TGTGCCAGCATGGGGACGGTGAACACTGAAGCTTTCTTT.

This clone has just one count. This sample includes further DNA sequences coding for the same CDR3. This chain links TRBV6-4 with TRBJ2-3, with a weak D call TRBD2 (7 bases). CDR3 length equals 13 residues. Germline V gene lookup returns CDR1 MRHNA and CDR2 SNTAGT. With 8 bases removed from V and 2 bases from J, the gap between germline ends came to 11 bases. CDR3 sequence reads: CASGAGHTDTQYF. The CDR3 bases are TGTGCCAGCGGAGCGGGACACACAGATACGCAGTATTTT.

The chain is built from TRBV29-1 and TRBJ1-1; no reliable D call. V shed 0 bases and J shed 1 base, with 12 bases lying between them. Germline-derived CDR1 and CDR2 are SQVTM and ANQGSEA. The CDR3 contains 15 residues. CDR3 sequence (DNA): TGCAGCGTTGAAGAGAATCGGAGCCCGAACACTGAAGCTTTCTTT. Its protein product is CSVEENRSPNTEAFF.

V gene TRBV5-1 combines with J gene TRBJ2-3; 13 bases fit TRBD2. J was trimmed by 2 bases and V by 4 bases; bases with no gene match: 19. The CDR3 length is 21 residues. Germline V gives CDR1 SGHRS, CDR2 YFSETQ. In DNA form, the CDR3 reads TGCGCCAGCAGCATAAGGAATACTAGCGGGGGGGCACTTTTCGACACAGATACGCAGTATTTT. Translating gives CASSIRNTSGGALFDTDTQYF.

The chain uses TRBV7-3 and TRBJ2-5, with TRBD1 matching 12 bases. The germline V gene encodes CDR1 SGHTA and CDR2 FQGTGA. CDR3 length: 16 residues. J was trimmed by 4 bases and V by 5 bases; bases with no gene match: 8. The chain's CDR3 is CASSTGTGGAGETQYF. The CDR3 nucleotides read TGTGCCAGCAGCACCGGGACAGGGGGCGCGGGAGAGACCCAGTACTTC.

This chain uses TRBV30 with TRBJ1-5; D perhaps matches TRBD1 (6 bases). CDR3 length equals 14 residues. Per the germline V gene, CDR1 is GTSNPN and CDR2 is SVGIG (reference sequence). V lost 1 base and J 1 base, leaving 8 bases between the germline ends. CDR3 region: CAWSAGASNQPQHF. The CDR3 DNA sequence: TGTGCCTGGAGTGCAGGGGCGAGCAATCAGCCCCAGCATTTT. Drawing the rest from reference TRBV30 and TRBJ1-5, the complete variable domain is SQTIHQWPATLVQPVGSPLSLECTVEGTSNPNLYWYRQAAGRGLQLLFYSVGIGQISSEVPQNLSASRPQDRQFILSSKKLLLSDSGFYLCAWSAGASNQPQHFGDGTRLSIL.

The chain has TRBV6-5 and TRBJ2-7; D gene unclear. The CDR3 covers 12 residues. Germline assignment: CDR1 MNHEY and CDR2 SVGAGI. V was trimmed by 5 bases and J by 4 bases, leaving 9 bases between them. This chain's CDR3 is CASSEHLYEQYF. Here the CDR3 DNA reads TGTGCCAGCAGTGAACATCTTTACGAGCAGTACTTC.

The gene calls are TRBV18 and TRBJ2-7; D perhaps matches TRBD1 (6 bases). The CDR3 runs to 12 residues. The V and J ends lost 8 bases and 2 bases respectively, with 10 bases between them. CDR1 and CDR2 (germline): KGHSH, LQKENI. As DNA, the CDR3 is TGTGCCAGCCGTCAGGGGCCCTACGAGCAGTACTTC. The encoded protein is CASRQGPYEQYF. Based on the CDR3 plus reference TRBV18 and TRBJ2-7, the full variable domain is NAGVMQNPRHLVRRRGQEARLRCSPMKGHSHVYWYRQLPEEGLKFMVYLQKENIIDESGMPKERFSAEFPKEGPSILRIQQVVRGDSAAYFCASRQGPYEQYFGPGTRLTVT.

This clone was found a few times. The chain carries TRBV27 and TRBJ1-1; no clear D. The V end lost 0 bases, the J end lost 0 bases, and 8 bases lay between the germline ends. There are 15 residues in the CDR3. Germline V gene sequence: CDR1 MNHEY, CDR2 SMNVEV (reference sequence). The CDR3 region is CASSLSSLMNTEAFF. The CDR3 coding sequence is TGTGCCAGCAGTTTATCGAGCCTCATGAACACTGAAGCTTTCTTT.

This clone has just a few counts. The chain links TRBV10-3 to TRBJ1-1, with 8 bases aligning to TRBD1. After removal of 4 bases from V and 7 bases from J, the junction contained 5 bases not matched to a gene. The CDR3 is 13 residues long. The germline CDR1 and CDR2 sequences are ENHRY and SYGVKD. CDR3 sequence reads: CAISGTGIFEAFF. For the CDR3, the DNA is TGTGCCATCAGTGGGACAGGGATATTTGAAGCTTTCTTT.

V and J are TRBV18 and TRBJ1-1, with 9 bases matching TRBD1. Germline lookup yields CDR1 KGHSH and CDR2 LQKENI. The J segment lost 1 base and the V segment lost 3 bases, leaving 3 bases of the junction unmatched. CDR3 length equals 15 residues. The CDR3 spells CASSPDRGGNTEAFF. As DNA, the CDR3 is TGTGCCAGCTCACCGGACAGGGGAGGGAACACTGAAGCTTTCTTT.

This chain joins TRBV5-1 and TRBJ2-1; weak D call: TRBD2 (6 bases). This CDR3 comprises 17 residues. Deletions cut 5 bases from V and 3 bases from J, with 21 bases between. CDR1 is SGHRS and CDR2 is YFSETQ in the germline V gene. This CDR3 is CASRHDTQRAFYNEQFF. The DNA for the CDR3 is TGCGCCAGCAGACATGACACACAGCGGGCCTTCTACAATGAGCAGTTCTTC.

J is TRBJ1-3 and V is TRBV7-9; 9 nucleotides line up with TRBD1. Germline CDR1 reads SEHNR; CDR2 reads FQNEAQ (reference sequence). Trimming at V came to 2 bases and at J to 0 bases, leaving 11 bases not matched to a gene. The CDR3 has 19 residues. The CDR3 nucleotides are TGTGCCAGCAGCTTAATTTTGACAGGGGGTTTAAGCTCTGGAAACACCATATATTTT. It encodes CASSLILTGGLSSGNTIYF. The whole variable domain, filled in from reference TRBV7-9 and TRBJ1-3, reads DTGVSQNPRHKITKRGQNVTFRCDPISEHNRLYWYRQTLGQGPEFLTYFQNEAQLEKSRLLSDRFSAERPKGSFSTLEIQRTEQGDSAMYLCASSLILTGGLSSGNTIYFGEGSWLTVV.

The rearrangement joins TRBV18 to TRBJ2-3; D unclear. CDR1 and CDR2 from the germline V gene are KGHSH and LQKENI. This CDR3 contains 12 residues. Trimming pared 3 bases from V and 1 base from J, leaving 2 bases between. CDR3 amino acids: CASSPGTDTQYF. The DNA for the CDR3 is TGTGCCAGCTCACCTGGCACAGATACGCAGTATTTT.

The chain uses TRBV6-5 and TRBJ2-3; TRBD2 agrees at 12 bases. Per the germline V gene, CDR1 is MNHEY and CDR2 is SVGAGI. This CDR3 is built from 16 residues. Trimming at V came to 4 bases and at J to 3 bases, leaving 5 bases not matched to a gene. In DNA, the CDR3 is TGTGCCAGCAGTTGGAACCTAGCGGGGGGGACAGATACGCAGTATTTT. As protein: CASSWNLAGGTDTQYF.

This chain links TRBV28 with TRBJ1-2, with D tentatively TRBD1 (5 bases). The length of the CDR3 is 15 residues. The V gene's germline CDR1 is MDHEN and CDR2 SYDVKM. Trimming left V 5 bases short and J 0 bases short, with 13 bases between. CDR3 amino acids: CASSTEGRANYGYTF. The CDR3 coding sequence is TGTGCCAGCAGTACCGAGGGGAGAGCTAACTATGGCTACACCTTC.

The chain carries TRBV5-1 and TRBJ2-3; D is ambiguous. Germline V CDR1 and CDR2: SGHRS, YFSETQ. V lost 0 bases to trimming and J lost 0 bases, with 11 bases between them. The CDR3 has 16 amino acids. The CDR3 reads CASSLAVGPSTDTQYF. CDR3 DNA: TGCGCCAGCAGCTTGGCGGTCGGTCCTAGCACAGATACGCAGTATTTT.

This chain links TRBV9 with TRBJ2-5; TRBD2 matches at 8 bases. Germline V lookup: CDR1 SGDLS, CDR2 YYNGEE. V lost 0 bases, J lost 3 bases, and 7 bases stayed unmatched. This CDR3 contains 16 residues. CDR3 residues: CASSVGRGGQKETQYF. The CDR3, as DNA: TGTGCCAGCAGCGTAGGTCGGGGGGGCCAGAAAGAGACCCAGTACTTC.

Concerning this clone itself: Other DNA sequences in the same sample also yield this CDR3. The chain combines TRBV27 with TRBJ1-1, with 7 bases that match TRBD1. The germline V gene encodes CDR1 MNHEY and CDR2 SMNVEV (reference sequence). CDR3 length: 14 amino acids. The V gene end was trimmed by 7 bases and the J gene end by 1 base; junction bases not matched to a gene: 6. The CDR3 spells CASNRQGPNTEAFF. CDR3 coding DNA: TGTGCCAGCAACCGACAGGGACCGAACACTGAAGCTTTCTTT.

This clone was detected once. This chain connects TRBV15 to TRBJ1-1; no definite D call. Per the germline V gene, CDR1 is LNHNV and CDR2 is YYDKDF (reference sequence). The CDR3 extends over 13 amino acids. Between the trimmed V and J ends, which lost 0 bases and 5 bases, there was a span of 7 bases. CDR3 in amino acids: CATSRDLLTEAFF. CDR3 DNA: TGTGCCACCAGCAGAGATCTTCTGACTGAAGCTTTCTTT.

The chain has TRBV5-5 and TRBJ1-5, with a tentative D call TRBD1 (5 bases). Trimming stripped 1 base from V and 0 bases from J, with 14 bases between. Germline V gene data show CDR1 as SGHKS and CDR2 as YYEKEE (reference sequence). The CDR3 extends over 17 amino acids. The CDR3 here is CASSLLSGTDSNQPQHF. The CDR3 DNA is TGTGCCAGCAGCTTGTTAAGCGGGACGGATAGCAATCAGCCCCAGCATTTT.

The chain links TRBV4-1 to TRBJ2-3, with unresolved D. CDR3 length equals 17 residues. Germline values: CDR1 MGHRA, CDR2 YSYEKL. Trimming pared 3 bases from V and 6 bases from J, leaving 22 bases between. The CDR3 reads CASSHQGPTISSDTQYF. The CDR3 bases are TGCGCCAGCAGCCACCAAGGTCCCACCATTAGTTCGGATACGCAGTATTTT.

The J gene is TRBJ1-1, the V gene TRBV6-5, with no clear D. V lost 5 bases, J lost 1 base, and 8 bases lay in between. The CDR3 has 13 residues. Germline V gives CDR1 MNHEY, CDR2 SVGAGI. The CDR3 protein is CASSATRNTEAFF. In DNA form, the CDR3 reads TGTGCCAGCAGTGCCACACGGAACACTGAAGCTTTCTTT.

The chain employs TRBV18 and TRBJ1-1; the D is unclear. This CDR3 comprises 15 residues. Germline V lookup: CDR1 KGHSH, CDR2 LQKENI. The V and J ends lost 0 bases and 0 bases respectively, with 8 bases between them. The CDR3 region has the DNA TGTGCCAGCTCACCACCGAACATATTGAACACTGAAGCTTTCTTT. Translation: CASSPPNILNTEAFF.